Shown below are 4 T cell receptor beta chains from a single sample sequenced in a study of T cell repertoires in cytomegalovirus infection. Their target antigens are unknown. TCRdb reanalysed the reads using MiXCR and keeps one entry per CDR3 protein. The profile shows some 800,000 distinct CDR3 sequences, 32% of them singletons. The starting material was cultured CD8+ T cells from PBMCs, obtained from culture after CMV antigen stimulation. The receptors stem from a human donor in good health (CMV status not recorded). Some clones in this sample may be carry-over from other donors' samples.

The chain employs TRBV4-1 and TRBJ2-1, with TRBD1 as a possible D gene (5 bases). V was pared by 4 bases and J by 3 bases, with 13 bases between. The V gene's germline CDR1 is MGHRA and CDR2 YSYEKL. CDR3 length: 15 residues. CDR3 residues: CASSPQARGYNEQFF. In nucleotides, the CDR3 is TGCGCCAGCAGCCCCCAGGCAAGGGGCTACAATGAGCAGTTCTTC.

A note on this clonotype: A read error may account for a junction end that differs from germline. The DNA for the CDR3 is TGTACCAGCAGCTTAGGAGGGGGGATCAATGAGCAGTTCTTC. Its translation: CTSSLGGGINEQFF. The chain is built from TRBV5-3 and TRBJ2-1, with D perhaps being TRBD1 or TRBD2 (6 bases each). TRBV5-3 is filed as an ORF, its function uncertain. The CDR3 is 14 residues long.

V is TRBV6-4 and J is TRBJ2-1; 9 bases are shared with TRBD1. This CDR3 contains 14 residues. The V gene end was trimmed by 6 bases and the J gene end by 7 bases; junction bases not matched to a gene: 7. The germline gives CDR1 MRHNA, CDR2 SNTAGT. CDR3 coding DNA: TGTGCCAGCAGCGCGGGACAGGGAAGGAATGAGCAGTTCTTC. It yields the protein CASSAGQGRNEQFF.

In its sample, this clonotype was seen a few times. CDR3 protein: CASSFSMLDLQETQYF. The CDR3 DNA sequence: TGTGCCAGCAGTTTCTCTATGCTAGACCTACAAGAGACCCAGTACTTC. V gene TRBV12-3 or TRBV12-4 combines with J gene TRBJ2-5; D is unresolved. Trimming stripped 3 bases from V and 2 bases from J, with 16 bases between. The CDR3 is 16 amino acids.